This T cell receptor beta chain was obtained from a study of patients and donors after allogeneic stem cell transplantation. MiXCR, applied by TCRdb to the RT-PCR reads, yields one record per CDR3 protein. The top ten clones hold 11% of a sample with hundreds of thousands of distinct CDR3 sequences, roughly 15% of them seen once. The sample holds many counts of this clonotype. The CDR3 totals 16 residues. V lost 2 bases and J 1 base, leaving 14 bases between the germline ends. Germline V gives CDR1 SGHAT, CDR2 FQNNGV. The chain is built from TRBV11-2 and TRBJ2-5; tentative D call: TRBD2 (6 bases). The clonotype was recovered from a human donor who was either an allogeneic HSCT recipient or a stem cell or donor lymphocyte infusion donor (not recorded which). It is not recorded whose cells these are; they may come from a transplant donor. The sequenced sample consisted of blood, either unsorted or a sorted T cell fraction (not recorded which). CDR3 loop: CASSLTGTGGQETQYF. The CDR3 nucleotides read TGTGCCAGCAGCTTAACCGGGACTGGAGGCCAAGAGACCCAGTACTTC.